What follows are 4 T cell receptor beta chains derived from one specimen sequenced in a study of cytotoxic CD8 clonotypes in ibrutinib-treated CLL. Using immunoSEQ multiplex PCR, the repertoire was profiled, and TCRdb retains in-frame clones only, with some absent. The sample records around 310,000 clones, about 77% being singletons. Source: PBMCs, taken before ibrutinib treatment. All receptors come from a human donor with chronic lymphocytic leukemia.

This chain connects TRBV28 to TRBJ2-1; 8 positions agree with TRBD2. Germline loops: CDR1 MDHEN, CDR2 SYDVKM. This CDR3 has 13 residues. V dropped 6 bases and J dropped 10; count of bases not matched to a gene: 8. The CDR3 region has the DNA TGTGCCAGCAGCGAGCGGGGGCAGAGGGAGCAGTTCTTC. Translated, it gives CASSERGQREQFF.

The chain recombines TRBV27 with TRBJ1-2; tentative D call: TRBD1 (5 bases). The CDR3 is 17 amino acids. Germline values: CDR1 MNHEY, CDR2 SMNVEV (reference sequence). V was clipped by 5 bases and J by 3 bases, with 22 bases between them. CDR3 amino acids: CASSPRTSHAPYYGYTF. The CDR3 coding sequence is TGTGCCAGCAGTCCTCGGACATCTCATGCCCCCTACTATGGCTACACCTTC.

The CDR3 here is CASSFAGGVGAAFF. The DNA of the CDR3 is TGTGCCAGCAGCTTTGCGGGGGGGGTCGGTGCAGCTTTCTTT. The chain joins TRBV7-8 to TRBJ1-1; tentative D call: TRBD1 (5 bases). The CDR3 spans 14 residues. From germline, CDR1 is SGHVS and CDR2 FQNEAQ. V gave up 3 bases and J gave up 10 bases, with 18 bases separating them.

V and J are TRBV18 and TRBJ1-2; possible D gene TRBD1, 5 bases. Germline V gene sequence: CDR1 KGHSH, CDR2 LQKENI. Trimming left V 3 bases short and J 8 bases short, with 16 bases between. The CDR3 is 14 residues long. The CDR3 loop reads CASSPPGWERGYTF. In DNA, the CDR3 is TGTGCCAGCTCACCGCCAGGGTGGGAGCGAGGCTACACCTTC.